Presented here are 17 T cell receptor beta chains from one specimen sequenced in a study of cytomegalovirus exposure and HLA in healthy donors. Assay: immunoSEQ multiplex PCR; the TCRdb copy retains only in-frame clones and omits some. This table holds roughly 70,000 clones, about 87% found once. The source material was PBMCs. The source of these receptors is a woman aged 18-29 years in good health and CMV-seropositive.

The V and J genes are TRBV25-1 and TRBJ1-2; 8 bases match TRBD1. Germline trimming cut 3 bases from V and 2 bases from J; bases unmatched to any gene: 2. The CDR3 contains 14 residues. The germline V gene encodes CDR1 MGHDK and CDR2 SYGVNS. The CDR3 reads CASSDTGGNYGYTF. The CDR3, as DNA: TGTGCCAGCAGTGATACAGGGGGGAACTATGGCTACACCTTC.

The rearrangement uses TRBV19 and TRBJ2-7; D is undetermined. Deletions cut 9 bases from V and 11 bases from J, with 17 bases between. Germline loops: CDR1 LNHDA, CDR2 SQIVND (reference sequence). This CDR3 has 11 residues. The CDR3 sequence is CASPPFFREYF. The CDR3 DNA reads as TGTGCCAGCCCACCGTTCTTTAGAGAGTACTTC.

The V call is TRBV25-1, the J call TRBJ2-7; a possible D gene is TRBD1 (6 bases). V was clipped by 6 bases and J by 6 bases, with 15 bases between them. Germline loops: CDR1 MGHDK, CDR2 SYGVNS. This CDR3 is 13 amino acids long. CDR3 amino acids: CASRRTKGGEQYF. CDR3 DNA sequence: TGTGCCAGCAGGAGGACCAAAGGGGGCGAGCAGTACTTC.

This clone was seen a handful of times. The chain's CDR3 is CAAQGGAEQYF. The CDR3 DNA reads TGTGCCGCTCAGGGGGGAGCCGAGCAGTACTTC. The chain joins TRBV28 to TRBJ2-7; tentative D call: TRBD1 (7 bases). With 11 bases removed from V and 6 bases from J, the gap between germline ends came to 14 bases. Germline values: CDR1 MDHEN, CDR2 SYDVKM. This CDR3 region has 11 residues.

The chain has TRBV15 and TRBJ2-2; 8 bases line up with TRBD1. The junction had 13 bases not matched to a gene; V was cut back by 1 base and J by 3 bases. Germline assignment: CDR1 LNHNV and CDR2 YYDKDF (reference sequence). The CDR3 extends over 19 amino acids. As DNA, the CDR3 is TGTGCCACCAGCAGAGGCTACCTAATGCAGGGGGCCGACACCGGGGAGCTGTTTTTT. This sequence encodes CATSRGYLMQGADTGELFF. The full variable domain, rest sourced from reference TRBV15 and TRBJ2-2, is DAMVIQNPRYQVTQFGKPVTLSCSQTLNHNVMYWYQQKSSQAPKLLFHYYDKDFNNEADTPDNFQSRRPNTSFCFLDIRSPGLGDTAMYLCATSRGYLMQGADTGELFFGEGSRLTVL.

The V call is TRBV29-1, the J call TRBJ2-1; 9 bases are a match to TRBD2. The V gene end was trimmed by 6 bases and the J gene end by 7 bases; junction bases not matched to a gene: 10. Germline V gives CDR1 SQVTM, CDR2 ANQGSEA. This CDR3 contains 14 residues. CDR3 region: CSVPSLAGYNEQFF. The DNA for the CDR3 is TGCAGCGTCCCGTCCCTAGCGGGATATAATGAGCAGTTCTTC.

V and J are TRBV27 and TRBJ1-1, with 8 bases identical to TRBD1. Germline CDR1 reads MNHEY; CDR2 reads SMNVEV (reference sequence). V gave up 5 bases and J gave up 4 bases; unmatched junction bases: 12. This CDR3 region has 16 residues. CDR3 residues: CASSTSADRGFTEAFF. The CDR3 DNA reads TGTGCCAGCAGTACCTCCGCCGACAGGGGATTCACTGAAGCTTTCTTT.

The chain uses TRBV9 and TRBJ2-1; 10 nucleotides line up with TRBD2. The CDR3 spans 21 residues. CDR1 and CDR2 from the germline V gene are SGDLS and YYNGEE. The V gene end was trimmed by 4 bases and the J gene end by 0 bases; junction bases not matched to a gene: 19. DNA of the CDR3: TGTGCCAGCAGCCCCCGGCGGGGGGATAGCGGGGGGCTCTTCTCCTACAATGAGCAGTTCTTC. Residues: CASSPRRGDSGGLFSYNEQFF. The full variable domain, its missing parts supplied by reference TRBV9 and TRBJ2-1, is DSGVTQTPKHLITATGQRVTLRCSPRSGDLSVYWYQQSLDQGLQFLIQYYNGEERAKGNILERFSAQQFPDLHSELNLSSLELGDSALYFCASSPRRGDSGGLFSYNEQFFGPGTRLTVL.

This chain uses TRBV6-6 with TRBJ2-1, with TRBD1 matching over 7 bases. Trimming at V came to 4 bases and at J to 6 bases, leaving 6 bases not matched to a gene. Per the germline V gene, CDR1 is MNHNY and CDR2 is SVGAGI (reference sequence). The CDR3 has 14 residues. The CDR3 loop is CASSSTGVGNEQFF. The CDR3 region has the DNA TGTGCCAGCAGTTCCACAGGGGTGGGCAATGAGCAGTTCTTC.

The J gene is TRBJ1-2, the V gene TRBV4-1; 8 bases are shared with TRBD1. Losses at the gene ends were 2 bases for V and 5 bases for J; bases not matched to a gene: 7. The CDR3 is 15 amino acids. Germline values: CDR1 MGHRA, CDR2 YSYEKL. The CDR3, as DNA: TGCGCCAGCAGCCAAACCGGGACAGGAACTTATGGCTACACCTTC. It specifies CASSQTGTGTYGYTF.

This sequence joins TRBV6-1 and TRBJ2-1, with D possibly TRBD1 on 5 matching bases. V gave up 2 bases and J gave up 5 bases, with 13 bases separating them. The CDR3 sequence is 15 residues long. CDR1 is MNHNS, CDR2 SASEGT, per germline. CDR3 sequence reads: CASSELMTENNEQFF. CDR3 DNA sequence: TGTGCCAGCAGTGAACTGATGACAGAGAACAATGAGCAGTTCTTC.

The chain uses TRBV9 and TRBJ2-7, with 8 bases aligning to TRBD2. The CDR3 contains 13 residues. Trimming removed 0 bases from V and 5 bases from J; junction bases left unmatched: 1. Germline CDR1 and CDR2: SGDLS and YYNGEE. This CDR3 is CASSVELADEQYF. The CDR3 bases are TGTGCCAGCAGCGTAGAACTAGCGGACGAGCAGTACTTC.

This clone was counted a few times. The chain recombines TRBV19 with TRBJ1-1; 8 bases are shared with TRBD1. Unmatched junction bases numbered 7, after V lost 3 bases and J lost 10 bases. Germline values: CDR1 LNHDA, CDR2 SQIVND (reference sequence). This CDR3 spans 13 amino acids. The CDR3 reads CASSMTGERGAFF. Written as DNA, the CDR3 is TGTGCCAGTAGTATGACAGGGGAAAGAGGAGCTTTCTTT.

CDR3 protein: CASSLFRGTQGNYGYTF. For the CDR3, the DNA is TGTGCCAGCAGCTTGTTTAGGGGCACACAGGGGAACTATGGCTACACCTTC. The V and J genes are TRBV7-2 and TRBJ1-2, with TRBD1 identical over 7 bases. The CDR3 spans 17 residues. From germline, CDR1 is SGHTA and CDR2 FQGNSA. Unmatched junction bases numbered 12, after V lost 3 bases and J lost 2 bases.

The CDR3 sequence: CASSESIGAGLQETQYF. DNA for the CDR3: TGCGCCAGCAGTGAGTCGATCGGTGCGGGGCTACAAGAGACCCAGTACTTC. The chain is built from TRBV10-1 and TRBJ2-5, with a possible D match to TRBD2 (6 bases). Germline values: CDR1 WNHNN, CDR2 SYGVQD (reference sequence). The CDR3 contains 17 residues. The V and J ends lost 0 bases and 2 bases respectively, with 16 bases between them.

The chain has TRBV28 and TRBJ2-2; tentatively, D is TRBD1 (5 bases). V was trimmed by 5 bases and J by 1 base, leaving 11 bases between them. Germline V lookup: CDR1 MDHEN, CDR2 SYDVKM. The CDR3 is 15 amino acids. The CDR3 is CASSPDNRNTGELFF. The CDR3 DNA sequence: TGTGCCAGCAGTCCGGACAACAGGAACACCGGGGAGCTGTTTTTT.

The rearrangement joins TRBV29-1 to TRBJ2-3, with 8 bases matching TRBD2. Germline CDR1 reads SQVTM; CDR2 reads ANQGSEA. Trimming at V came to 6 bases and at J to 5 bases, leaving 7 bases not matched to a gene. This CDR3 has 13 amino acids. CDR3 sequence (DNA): TGCAGCGTCCAAGCGGGAGTTGGAGATACGCAGTATTTT. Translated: CSVQAGVGDTQYF.